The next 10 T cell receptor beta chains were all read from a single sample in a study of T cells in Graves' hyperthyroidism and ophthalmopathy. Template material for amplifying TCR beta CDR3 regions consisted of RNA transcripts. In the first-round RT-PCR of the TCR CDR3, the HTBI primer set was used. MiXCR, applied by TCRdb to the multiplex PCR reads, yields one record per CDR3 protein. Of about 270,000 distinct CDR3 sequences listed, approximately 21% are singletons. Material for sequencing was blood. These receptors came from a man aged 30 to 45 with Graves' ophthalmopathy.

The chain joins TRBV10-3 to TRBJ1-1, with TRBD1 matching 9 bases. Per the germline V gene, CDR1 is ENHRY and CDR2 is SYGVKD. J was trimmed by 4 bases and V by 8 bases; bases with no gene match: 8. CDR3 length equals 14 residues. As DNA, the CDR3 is TGTGCCATCGAAGGGACAGGGATAATCACTGAAGCTTTCTTT. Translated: CAIEGTGIITEAFF.

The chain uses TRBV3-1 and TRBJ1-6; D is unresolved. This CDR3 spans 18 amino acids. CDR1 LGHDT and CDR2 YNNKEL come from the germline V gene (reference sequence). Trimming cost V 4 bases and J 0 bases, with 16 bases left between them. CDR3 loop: CASSPRTRRNSYNSPLHF. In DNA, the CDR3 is TGTGCCAGCAGCCCCCGGACCCGAAGGAACTCCTATAATTCACCCCTCCACTTT.

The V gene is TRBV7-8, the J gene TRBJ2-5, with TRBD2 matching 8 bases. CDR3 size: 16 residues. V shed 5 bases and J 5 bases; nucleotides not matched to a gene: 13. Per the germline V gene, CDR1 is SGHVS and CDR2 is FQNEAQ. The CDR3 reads CASSLGILAVGETQYF. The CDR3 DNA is TGTGCCAGCAGCCTCGGCATACTAGCGGTTGGGGAGACCCAGTACTTC.

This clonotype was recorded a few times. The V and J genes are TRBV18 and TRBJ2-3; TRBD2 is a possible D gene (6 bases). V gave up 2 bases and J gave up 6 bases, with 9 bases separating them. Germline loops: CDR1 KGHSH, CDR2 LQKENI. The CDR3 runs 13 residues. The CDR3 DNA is TGTGCCAGCTCACCATCCGCGGGGGATACGCAGTATTTT. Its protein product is CASSPSAGDTQYF.

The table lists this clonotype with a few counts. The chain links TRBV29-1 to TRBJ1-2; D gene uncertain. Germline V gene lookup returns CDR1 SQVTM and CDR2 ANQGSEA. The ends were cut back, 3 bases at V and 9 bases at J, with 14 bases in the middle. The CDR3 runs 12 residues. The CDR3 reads CSVDPGDSSYTF. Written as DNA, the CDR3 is TGCAGCGTTGACCCTGGGGATAGCAGCTACACCTTC. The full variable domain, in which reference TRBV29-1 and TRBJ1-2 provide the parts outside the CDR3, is SAVISQKPSRDICQRGTSLTIQCQVDSQVTMMFWYRQQPGQSLTLIATANQGSEATYESGFVIDKFPISRPNLTFSTLTVSNMSPEDSSIYLCSVDPGDSSYTFGSGTRLTVV.

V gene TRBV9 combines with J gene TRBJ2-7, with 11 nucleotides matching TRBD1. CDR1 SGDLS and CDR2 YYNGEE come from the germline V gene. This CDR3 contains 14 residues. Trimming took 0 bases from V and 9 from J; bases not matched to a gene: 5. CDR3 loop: CASSVGTGGGVQYF. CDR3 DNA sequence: TGTGCCAGCAGCGTAGGGACAGGGGGCGGTGTGCAGTACTTC.

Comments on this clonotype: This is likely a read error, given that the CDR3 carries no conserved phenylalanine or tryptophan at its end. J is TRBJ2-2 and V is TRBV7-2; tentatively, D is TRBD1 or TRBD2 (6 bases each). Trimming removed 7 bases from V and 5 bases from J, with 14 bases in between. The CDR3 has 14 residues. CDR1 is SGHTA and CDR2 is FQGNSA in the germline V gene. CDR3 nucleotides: TGTGCCAGCAAAGGGGGGCCCTGGACCGGGGAGCTGTTTTCT. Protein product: CASKGGPWTGELFS.

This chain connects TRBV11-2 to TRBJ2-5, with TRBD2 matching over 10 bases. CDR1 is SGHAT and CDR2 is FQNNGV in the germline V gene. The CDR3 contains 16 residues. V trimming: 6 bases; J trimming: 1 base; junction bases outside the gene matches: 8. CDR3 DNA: TGTGCCAGCAGTAGTCGACTAGCGGGCTTCCAAGAGACCCAGTACTTC. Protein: CASSSRLAGFQETQYF.

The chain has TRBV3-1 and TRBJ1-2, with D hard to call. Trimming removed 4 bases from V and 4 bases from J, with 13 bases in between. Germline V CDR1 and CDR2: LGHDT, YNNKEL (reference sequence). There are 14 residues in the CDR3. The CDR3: CASSLRTGTYGYTF. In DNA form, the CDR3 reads TGTGCCAGCAGCCTACGGACGGGCACCTATGGCTACACCTTC.

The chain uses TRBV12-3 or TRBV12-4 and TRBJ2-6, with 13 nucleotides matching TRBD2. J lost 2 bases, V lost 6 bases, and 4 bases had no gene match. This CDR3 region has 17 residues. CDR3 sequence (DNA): TGTGCCAGCAGGCATACTAGCGGGAGGGCTGGGGCCAACGTCCTGACTTTC. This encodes CASRHTSGRAGANVLTF.